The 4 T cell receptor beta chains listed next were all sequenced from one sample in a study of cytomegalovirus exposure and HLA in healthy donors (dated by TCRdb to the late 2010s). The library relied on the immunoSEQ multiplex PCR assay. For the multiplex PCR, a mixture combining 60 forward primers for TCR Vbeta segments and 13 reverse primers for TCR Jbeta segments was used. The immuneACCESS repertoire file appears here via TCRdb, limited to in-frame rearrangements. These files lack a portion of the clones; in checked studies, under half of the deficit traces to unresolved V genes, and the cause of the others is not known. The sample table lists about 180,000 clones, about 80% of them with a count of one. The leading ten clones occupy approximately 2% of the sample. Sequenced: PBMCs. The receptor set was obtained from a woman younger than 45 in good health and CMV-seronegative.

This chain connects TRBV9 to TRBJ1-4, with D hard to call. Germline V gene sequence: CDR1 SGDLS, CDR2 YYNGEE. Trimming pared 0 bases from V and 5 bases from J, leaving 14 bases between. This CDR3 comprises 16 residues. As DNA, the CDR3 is TGTGCCAGCAGCGTAGCCGGCGGCGGGAGGAATGAAAAACTGTTTTTT. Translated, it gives CASSVAGGGRNEKLFF.

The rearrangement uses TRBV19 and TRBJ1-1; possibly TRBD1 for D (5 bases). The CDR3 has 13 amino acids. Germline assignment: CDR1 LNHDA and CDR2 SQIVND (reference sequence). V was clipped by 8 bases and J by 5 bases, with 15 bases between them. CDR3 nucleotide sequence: TGTGCCAGTCTCAGGGTGGACGGAACTGAAGCTTTCTTT. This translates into CASLRVDGTEAFF.

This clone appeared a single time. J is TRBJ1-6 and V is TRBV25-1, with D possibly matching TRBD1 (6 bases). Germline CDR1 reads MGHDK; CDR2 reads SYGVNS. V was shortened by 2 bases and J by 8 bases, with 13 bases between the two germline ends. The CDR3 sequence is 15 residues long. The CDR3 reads CASSESRGADSPLHF. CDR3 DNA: TGTGCCAGCAGTGAAAGTCGGGGGGCAGATTCACCCCTCCACTTT.

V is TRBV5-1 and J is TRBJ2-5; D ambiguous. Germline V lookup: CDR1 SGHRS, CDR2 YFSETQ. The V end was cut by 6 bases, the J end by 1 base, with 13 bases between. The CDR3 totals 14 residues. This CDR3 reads CASTSGTTQETQYF. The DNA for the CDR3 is TGCGCCAGCACTTCAGGTACCACCCAAGAGACCCAGTACTTC.